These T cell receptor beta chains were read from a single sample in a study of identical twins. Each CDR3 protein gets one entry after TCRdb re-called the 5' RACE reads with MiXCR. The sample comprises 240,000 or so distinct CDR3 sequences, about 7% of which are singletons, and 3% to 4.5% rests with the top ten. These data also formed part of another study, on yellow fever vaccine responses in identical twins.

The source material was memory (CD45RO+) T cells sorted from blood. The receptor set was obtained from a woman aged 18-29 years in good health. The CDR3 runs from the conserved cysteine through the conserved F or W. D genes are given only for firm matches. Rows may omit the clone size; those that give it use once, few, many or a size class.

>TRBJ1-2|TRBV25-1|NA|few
TGTGCCAGCAGTGACGGGCCAGCTGGCTACACCTTC
CASSDGPAGYTF
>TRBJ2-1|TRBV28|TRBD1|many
TGTGCCAGCAGTTTATTCGGGACAGGCTCCTACAATGAGCAGTTCTTC
CASSLFGTGSYNEQFF
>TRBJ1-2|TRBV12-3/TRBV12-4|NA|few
TGTGCCAGCAGTTTTGATCAGGGCTCAAGCTATGGCTACACCTTC
CASSFDQGSSYGYTF
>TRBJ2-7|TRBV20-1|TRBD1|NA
TGCAGTCTTGGGGCAGGGGGATACGAGCAGTACTTC
CSLGAGGYEQYF
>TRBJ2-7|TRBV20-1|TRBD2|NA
TGCAGTGCTAGAGTTTTGGCGGGAGGGTTCACCTACGAGCAGTACTTC
CSARVLAGGFTYEQYF
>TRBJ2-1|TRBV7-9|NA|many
TGTGCCAGCAGCTCTATAGGGGGAGGTTCCTACAATGAGCAGTTCTTC
CASSSIGGGSYNEQFF
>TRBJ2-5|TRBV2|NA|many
TGTGCCAGCAACAGGGTGGGGACCCAGTACTTC
CASNRVGTQYF
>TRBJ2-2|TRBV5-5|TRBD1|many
TGTGCCAGCAGCTTTCCGGGACAGGGTTTCACCGGGGAGCTGTTTTTT
CASSFPGQGFTGELFF
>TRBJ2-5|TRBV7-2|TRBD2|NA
TGTGCCAGCAGCCCCGGGGGGGCTGAGACCCAGTACTTC
CASSPGGAETQYF
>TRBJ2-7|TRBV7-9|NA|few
TGTGCCAGCAGCTTCAGCTCGGTGACCCCCTACGAGCAGTACTTC
CASSFSSVTPYEQYF
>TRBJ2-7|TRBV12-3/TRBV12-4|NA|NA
TGTGCCAGCAGGAGGGGGGAAGTTTACGAGCAGTACTTC
CASRRGEVYEQYF
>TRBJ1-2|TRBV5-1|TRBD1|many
TGCGCCAGCAGCCCGGGACAGGGGATGGAAGGCTACACCTTC
CASSPGQGMEGYTF
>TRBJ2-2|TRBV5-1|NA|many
TGCGCCAGCAGTCGGGGGACAGCTTACACCGGGGAGCTGTTTTTT
CASSRGTAYTGELFF
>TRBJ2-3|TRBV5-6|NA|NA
TGTGCCATGGGCTCCGGGCTCTGGGGGCAGTATTTT
CAMGSGLWGQYF
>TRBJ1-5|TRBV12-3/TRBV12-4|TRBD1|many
TGTGCCAGCAGTGGACAGGCCAACAGCAATCAGCCCCAGCATTTT
CASSGQANSNQPQHF
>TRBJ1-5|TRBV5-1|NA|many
TGCGCCAGCAGCTTTGATGGAGTCAATCAGCCCCAGCATTTT
CASSFDGVNQPQHF
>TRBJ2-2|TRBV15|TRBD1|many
TGTGCCACCAGCGGGGGACAGTCTTTCACCGGGGAGCTGTTTTTT
CATSGGQSFTGELFF
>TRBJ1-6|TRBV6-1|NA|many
TGTGCCAGCAGGATGGGCGTTGATTCACCCCTCCACTTT
CASRMGVDSPLHF